The source of this T cell receptor (beta chain) is a study of T cell changes during pregnancy in multiple sclerosis. Trimming left V 8 bases short and J 4 bases short, with 11 bases between. Germline assignment: CDR1 SGHRS and CDR2 YFSETQ. This CDR3 spans 12 amino acids. This clone was seen only a few times. Generated by immunoSEQ multiplex PCR, the TCRdb table keeps only in-frame clones and is missing some. The table has 40,000 to 60,000 clones, roughly 90% seen once. Sequenced material: peripheral blood, taken in the first trimester of pregnancy. The chain combines TRBV5-1 with TRBJ2-3; D remains ambiguous. The clonotype was recovered from a female donor in good health, enrolled as a control in a pregnancy study. The CDR3 loop is CASKLEADTQYF. CDR3 in DNA: TGCGCCAGTAAACTTGAGGCAGATACGCAGTATTTT.